This entry describes one TCR beta chain. Antigen unknown. Germline V lookup: CDR1 SGHTA, CDR2 FQGTGA. The V end lost 5 bases, the J end lost 8 bases, and 20 bases lay between the germline ends. CDR3 length: 15 residues. Sequencing was performed with immunoSEQ multiplex PCR; in TCRdb, only in-frame clones are kept and a portion is missing. The profile shows fewer than 850,000 clones, roughly 88% of them singletons. The data are from a study of shared clonotypes between healthy human individuals. The study, taken as a whole, reports: When naive CD4 clonotypes were compared across a few donors, roughly 4.9% were shared. Owing to a small donor count, the genetic and exposure-history diversity represented was limited.

The J gene is TRBJ2-3, the V gene TRBV7-3; D not resolved. This receptor was taken from a man aged 18 to 30 in good health. Some clones in this sample may be carry-over from other donors' samples. The sample taken for sequencing was memory CD8+ T cells from PBMCs. This sample's subset: CD45RO+ cells pooled with CCR7-negative TemRA cells. CDR3 nucleotides: TGTGCCAGCAGCCCCAGTCGGCTCCTTGACGGTACGCAGTATTTT. Amino acid sequence: CASSPSRLLDGTQYF. Full variable domain (outside the CDR3, taken from reference TRBV7-3 and TRBJ2-3): GAGVSQTPSNKVTEKGKYVELRCDPISGHTALYWYRQSLGQGPEFLIYFQGTGAADDSGLPNDRFFAVRPEGSVSTLKIQRTERGDSAVYLCASSPSRLLDGTQYFGPGTRLTVL.